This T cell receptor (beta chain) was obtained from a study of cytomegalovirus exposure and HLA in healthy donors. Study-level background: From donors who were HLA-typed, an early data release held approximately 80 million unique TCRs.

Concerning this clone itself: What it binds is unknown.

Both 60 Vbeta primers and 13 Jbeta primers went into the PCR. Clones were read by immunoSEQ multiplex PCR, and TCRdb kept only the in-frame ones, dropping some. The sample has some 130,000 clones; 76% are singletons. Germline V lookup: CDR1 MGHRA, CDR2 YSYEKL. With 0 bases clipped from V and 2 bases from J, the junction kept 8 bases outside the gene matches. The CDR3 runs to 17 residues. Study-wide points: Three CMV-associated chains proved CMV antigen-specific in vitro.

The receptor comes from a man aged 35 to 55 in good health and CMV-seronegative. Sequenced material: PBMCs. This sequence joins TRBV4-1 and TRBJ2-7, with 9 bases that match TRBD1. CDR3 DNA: TGCGCCAGCAGCCAAGATCCGGGACAGGGCGTTCCCTACGAGCAGTACTTC. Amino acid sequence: CASSQDPGQGVPYEQYF.